Listed here are 28 T cell receptor beta chains from one sample, sequenced in a study of T cell repertoires in cytomegalovirus infection. TCRdb reprocessed the reads with MiXCR, giving one entry per CDR3 protein. The table includes approximately 400,000 distinct CDR3 sequences, 25% to 40% detected once. The sequenced material came from PBMCs. These receptors originate from a human donor in good health (CMV status not recorded). Some clones in this sample may be carry-over from other donors' samples.

The rearrangement links TRBV2 to TRBJ1-5; maybe TRBD1 (6 bases). The V end lost 6 bases, the J end lost 0 bases, and 12 bases lay between the germline ends. CDR1 and CDR2 from the germline V gene are SNHLY and FYNNEI. This CDR3 region has 15 residues. The CDR3 loop is CASRTDSGSNQPQHF. CDR3 nucleotides: TGTGCCAGCAGAACGGACAGCGGTAGCAATCAGCCCCAGCATTTT.

On this clonotype: One junction end disagrees with the germline gene, perhaps due to a read error. This chain connects TRBV4-1 to TRBJ2-7; weak D call: TRBD1 (6 bases). CDR1 MGHRA and CDR2 YSYEKL come from the germline V gene. The CDR3 totals 16 residues. The CDR3, as DNA: TGCGCCAGCAGTCAAGGACCGGGACATGGTATCTACGAGCAGTACTTC. Its translation is CASSQGPGHGIYEQYF.

The J gene is TRBJ2-7, the V gene TRBV2; a weak D match, TRBD2 (7 bases). V shed 2 bases and J shed 4 bases, with 15 bases lying between them. Germline values: CDR1 SNHLY, CDR2 FYNNEI. The CDR3 consists of 15 residues. The CDR3 sequence is CASSELARGAYEQYF. The DNA of the CDR3 is TGTGCCAGCAGTGAATTGGCTCGGGGGGCTTACGAGCAGTACTTC.

This clonotype was recorded a few times. A much more abundant neighbour one base away suggests this may be a read error. The chain carries TRBV7-2 and TRBJ2-7; TRBD2 is a possible D gene (5 bases). The germline V gene encodes CDR1 SGHTA and CDR2 FQGNSA. This CDR3 contains 15 residues. CDR3 nucleotide sequence: TGTGCCAGCAGCTTAGCGTCCGGGAACCAGTACGTGCAGTACTTC. This encodes CASSLASGNQYVQYF.

The sample holds many counts of this clonotype. The chain uses TRBV7-8 and TRBJ1-2, with 7 bases matching TRBD1. CDR1 and CDR2 (germline): SGHVS, FQNEAQ. V lost 2 bases to trimming and J lost 7 bases; unmatched junction nucleotides: 10. The CDR3 has 15 amino acids. DNA of the CDR3: TGTGCCAGCAGCTTACGTAACACAGGGGTTCTTGGCTACACCTTC. Translated: CASSLRNTGVLGYTF.

This clonotype was recorded a few times. The chain carries TRBV25-1 and TRBJ2-5; 8 bases agree with TRBD2. The V and J ends lost 7 bases and 5 bases, in that order; junction bases with no gene match: 15. Germline V gives CDR1 MGHDK, CDR2 SYGVNS. This CDR3 is 16 amino acids long. CDR3 residues: CASIPGTHGRAETQYF. CDR3 bases: TGTGCCAGCATTCCCGGGACCCACGGGAGGGCGGAGACCCAGTACTTC.

This clonotype has just a few counts. The chain couples TRBV3-1 to TRBJ2-5; D possibly corresponds to TRBD2 (6 bases). V was pared by 3 bases and J by 10 bases, with 18 bases between. The CDR3 length is 14 residues. Germline V lookup: CDR1 LGHDT, CDR2 YNNKEL (reference sequence). The CDR3 loop reads CASSHVAAPRDQYF. For the CDR3, the DNA is TGTGCCAGCAGCCACGTAGCGGCACCCCGGGACCAGTACTTC.

The chain carries TRBV15 and TRBJ1-1; 7 positions agree with TRBD1. This CDR3 contains 14 residues. CDR1 and CDR2 (germline): LNHNV, YYDKDF (reference sequence). With V trimmed by 3 bases and J by 5 bases, 6 bases remained unmatched. CDR3 amino acids: CATSRGQWGTEAFF. Written as DNA, the CDR3 is TGTGCCACCAGCAGGGGACAGTGGGGAACTGAAGCTTTCTTT.

There are a few counts of this clonotype. This rearrangement joins TRBV27 to TRBJ2-1, with 9 bases that match TRBD2. Germline trimming cut 5 bases from V and 12 bases from J; bases unmatched to any gene: 8. The CDR3 is made up of 13 amino acids. The V gene's germline CDR1 is MNHEY and CDR2 SMNVEV (reference sequence). CDR3 DNA sequence: TGTGCCAGCAGTAGCGGGGGGCGGAGGGTGCAGTTCTTC. This sequence encodes CASSSGGRRVQFF.

V gene TRBV10-3 combines with J gene TRBJ1-3; D perhaps matches TRBD1 (5 bases). The V gene lost 1 base and the J gene lost 2 bases, with 12 bases spanning the gap. This CDR3 contains 16 residues. Germline V gives CDR1 ENHRY, CDR2 SYGVKD. CDR3 sequence reads: CAISELRGATGNTIYF. As DNA, the CDR3 is TGTGCCATCAGTGAGTTAAGAGGGGCGACTGGAAACACCATATATTTT.

This clonotype was detected many times. The chain links TRBV28 to TRBJ2-7, with 8 bases fitting TRBD1. V was clipped by 3 bases and J by 2 bases; unmatched bases: 6. CDR1 is MDHEN, CDR2 SYDVKM, per germline. This CDR3 region has 15 residues. CDR3 loop: CASSLSGQGAYEQYF. In DNA, the CDR3 is TGTGCCAGCAGTTTGTCTGGACAGGGTGCCTACGAGCAGTACTTC.

This clonotype was seen more than once but under ten times. V is TRBV24-1 and J is TRBJ2-1, with D perhaps TRBD1 (6 bases). The CDR3 contains 14 residues. The ends were cut back, 4 bases at V and 0 bases at J, with 6 bases in the middle. CDR1 and CDR2 (germline): KGHDR, SFDVKD. The CDR3 loop reads CATSEDSSYNEQFF. CDR3 in DNA: TGTGCCACCAGTGAGGACAGCTCCTACAATGAGCAGTTCTTC.

A few counts support this clonotype. The chain's CDR3 is CASSTRDRGVQPQHF. The CDR3 DNA follows: TGTGCCAGTAGTACCCGGGACAGGGGGGTTCAGCCCCAGCATTTT. J is TRBJ1-5 and V is TRBV19, with 11 nucleotides matching TRBD1. The V segment lost 4 bases and the J segment 6 bases; nucleotides outside the gene matches: 5. Germline V gene lookup returns CDR1 LNHDA and CDR2 SQIVND (reference sequence). The CDR3 spans 15 residues.

In this sample, this clonotype turned up a few times. The V and J genes are TRBV2 and TRBJ2-2, with D maybe TRBD1 (5 bases). Trimming removed 2 bases from V and 6 bases from J, with 13 bases in between. The length of the CDR3 is 15 residues. Looked up from germline, CDR1 is SNHLY and CDR2 is FYNNEI. Here the CDR3 DNA reads TGTGCCAGCAGTGAACAGCAGGGATGGGCCGGGGAGCTGTTTTTT. Amino acids: CASSEQQGWAGELFF.

The V call is TRBV7-6, the J call TRBJ1-2; D remains ambiguous. Trimming removed 4 bases at V and 8 bases at J, with 11 bases between. Germline CDR1 SGHVS, CDR2 FNYEAQ. The CDR3 contains 12 residues. The DNA of the CDR3 is TGTGCCAGCAGCTCCGGCAGCCAGGGCTACACCTTC. Protein product: CASSSGSQGYTF.

Comment on this clonotype: This could be a read error, since a much larger clone is one nucleotide away. Because it lacks the conserved phenylalanine or tryptophan at the end, this CDR3 is likely a read error. The chain employs TRBV7-6 and TRBJ2-7, with unresolved D. This CDR3 spans 15 amino acids. Germline-derived CDR1 and CDR2 are SGHVS and FNYEAQ. Trimming removed 1 base from V and 0 bases from J, with 10 bases in between. CDR3 in amino acids: CASSLVGSLSYEQYL. The CDR3, as DNA: TGTGCCAGCAGCTTAGTGGGCAGTCTCTCCTACGAGCAGTACTTA.

There are a few counts of this clonotype. This sequence joins TRBV12-3 or TRBV12-4 and TRBJ2-5, with 13 bases that match TRBD2. This CDR3 comprises 16 residues. V shed 6 bases and J 2 bases; nucleotides not matched to a gene: 6. CDR3 DNA: TGTGCCAGCAGGAGGGGACTAGCGGGGTTTCAAGAGACCCAGTACTTC. The encoded protein is CASRRGLAGFQETQYF.

This clonotype was observed a few times. The V and J genes are TRBV6-6 and TRBJ2-3; 12 bases are shared with TRBD2. The V and J ends lost 8 bases and 0 bases, in that order; junction bases with no gene match: 9. The CDR3 loop spans 17 amino acids. Germline V gene sequence: CDR1 MNHNY, CDR2 SVGAGI (reference sequence). The CDR3 DNA reads TGTGCCAGCCGCCTAGCGGGGGGGCACCCAAGCACAGATACGCAGTATTTT. Translating it yields CASRLAGGHPSTDTQYF.

The J gene is TRBJ2-3, the V gene TRBV2, with TRBD1 as a possible D gene (6 bases). With 0 bases removed from V and 4 bases from J, the gap between germline ends came to 14 bases. Germline CDR1 SNHLY, CDR2 FYNNEI. The CDR3 is made up of 16 amino acids. The CDR3 region is CASSEALLQGSDTQYF. The CDR3 bases are TGTGCCAGCAGTGAAGCCCTCCTACAGGGTTCAGATACGCAGTATTTT.

The chain employs TRBV30 and TRBJ2-7; D is unclear. The CDR3 spans 15 residues. CDR1 and CDR2 (germline): GTSNPN, SVGIG (reference sequence). V was clipped by 0 bases and J by 1 base, with 13 bases between them. The CDR3 here is CAWSVRAGYSYEQYF. CDR3 nucleotide sequence: TGTGCCTGGAGTGTTAGAGCAGGCTATTCCTACGAGCAGTACTTC.

The V gene is TRBV7-8, the J gene TRBJ1-6, with no clear D. Trimming left V 0 bases short and J 0 bases short, with 12 bases between. Per the germline V gene, CDR1 is SGHVS and CDR2 is FQNEAQ. This CDR3 region has 18 residues. DNA of the CDR3: TGTGCCAGCAGCTTAGCGATGGACGGAAGCTCCTATAATTCACCCCTCCACTTT. Its protein product is CASSLAMDGSSYNSPLHF. Full variable domain (remainder filled in from reference TRBV7-8 and TRBJ1-6): GAGVSQSPRYKVAKRGQDVALRCDPISGHVSLFWYQQALGQGPEFLTYFQNEAQLDKSGLPSDRFFAERPEGSVSTLKIQRTQQEDSAVYLCASSLAMDGSSYNSPLHFGNGTRLTVT.

The chain combines TRBV7-6 with TRBJ2-3, with D tentatively TRBD2 (7 bases). Germline CDR1 is SGHVS and CDR2 is FNYEAQ. There are 15 residues in the CDR3. Trimming stripped 5 bases from V and 0 bases from J, with 12 bases between. CDR3 bases: TGTGCCAGCAGCCAGGGGACTACCAGCACAGATACGCAGTATTTT. Residues: CASSQGTTSTDTQYF.

The chain uses TRBV14 and TRBJ1-4; a possible D gene is TRBD1 (6 bases). Germline V lookup: CDR1 SGHDN, CDR2 FVKESK. This CDR3 is 14 amino acids long. V shed 4 bases and J shed 8 bases, with 14 bases lying between them. The CDR3 here is CASSLQGWREKLFF. CDR3 in DNA: TGTGCCAGCAGCCTTCAGGGGTGGAGGGAAAAACTGTTTTTT.

The rearrangement joins TRBV14 to TRBJ1-2; weak D call: TRBD1 (6 bases). Trimming removed 1 base from V and 8 bases from J, with 14 bases in between. Germline loops: CDR1 SGHDN, CDR2 FVKESK. The CDR3 consists of 14 residues. Written as DNA, the CDR3 is TGTGCCAGCAGCCAAGTCGGGGGGCGCACGGGCTACACCTTC. Translated, it gives CASSQVGGRTGYTF. The full variable domain, completed using reference TRBV14 and TRBJ1-2, is EAGVTQFPSHSVIEKGQTVTLRCDPISGHDNLYWYRRVMGKEIKFLLHFVKESKQDESGMPNNRFLAERTGGTYSTLKVQPAELEDSGVYFCASSQVGGRTGYTFGSGTRLTVV.

V is TRBV29-1 and J is TRBJ2-5; D unclear. The CDR3 spans 12 residues. Germline CDR1 SQVTM, CDR2 ANQGSEA. V was clipped by 2 bases and J by 4 bases, with 8 bases between them. The CDR3 region has the DNA TGCAGCGTTGAAAGGTGGGGAGAGACCCAGTACTTC. Translated: CSVERWGETQYF.

This clonotype was picked up a small number of times. The chain combines TRBV25-1 with TRBJ1-6; TRBD1 matches at 9 bases. This CDR3 comprises 14 residues. CDR1 MGHDK and CDR2 SYGVNS come from the germline V gene. V shed 7 bases, J shed 8 bases, and the junction held 6 bases outside the gene matches. CDR3 in amino acids: CASTRTGEYSPLHF. DNA of the CDR3: TGTGCCAGCACCCGGACAGGGGAATATTCACCCCTCCACTTT.

This clonotype turned up a few times. The gene calls are TRBV20-1 and TRBJ2-3; TRBD2 matches at 8 bases. Trimming cost V 6 bases and J 6 bases; bases outside gene matches: 5. The V gene's germline CDR1 is DFQATT and CDR2 SNEGSKA (reference sequence). This CDR3 is 12 amino acids long. The CDR3 nucleotides read TGCAGTGCCGTCGGGGGGGCGGATACGCAGTATTTT. It yields the protein CSAVGGADTQYF.

Details on this clonotype: The junction departs from the called germline gene at one end, perhaps through a read error. J is TRBJ1-1 and V is TRBV7-2, with D tentatively TRBD1 (5 bases). The CDR3 spans 14 residues. CDR1 and CDR2 from the germline V gene are SGHTA and FQGNSA. CDR3 DNA sequence: TGTGCCAGCAGCTCGGGCTGGGGGAACACGGAAGCTTACTTT. Amino acid sequence: CASSSGWGNTEAYF.